The 27 T cell receptor beta chains given below trace back to one sample, sequenced in a study of regulatory T cells in long-lasting Graves disease. The authors built TCR beta libraries using iRepertoire HTBI primers and Arm-PCR of CDR3 regions. TCRdb re-analysed the multiplex PCR reads in MiXCR, keeping a single row per CDR3 protein. In the table there are roughly 500,000 distinct CDR3 sequences, 14% of which are singletons. Time point of the sample: newly diagnosed GD, antithyroid drugs for less than 3 months. Extracted RNA from PBMCs served as the source of the TCR library. These data were also reused for a study on T cells in Graves' hyperthyroidism and ophthalmopathy.

The starting material was peripheral blood mononuclear cells (PBMCs), obtained at new diagnosis, from a patient treated with antithyroid drugs. The receptors were gathered from a woman aged 45-59 years with Graves disease.

V and J are TRBV4-1 and TRBJ1-2; D call uncertain. CDR3 length: 15 amino acids. Trimming removed 0 bases from V and 1 base from J, with 9 bases in between. Looked up from germline, CDR1 is MGHRA and CDR2 is YSYEKL. The CDR3, as DNA: TGCGCCAGCAGCCAAGAGGGCAGGCTTAACTATGGCTACACCTTC. Translating it yields CASSQEGRLNYGYTF.

This clonotype was detected only a few times. The chain links TRBV18 to TRBJ1-2; D remains unclear. Per germline, CDR1 KGHSH and CDR2 LQKENI. With 3 bases removed from V and 1 base from J, the gap between germline ends came to 15 bases. CDR3 length equals 16 residues. CDR3 sequence: CASSPTSSLDNYGYTF. The DNA of the CDR3 is TGTGCCAGCTCACCTACTTCCTCCCTGGATAACTATGGCTACACCTTC.

The chain carries TRBV6-2 or TRBV6-3 and TRBJ2-2, with D tentatively TRBD1 (6 bases). Trimming pared 4 bases from V and 5 bases from J, leaving 11 bases between. CDR1 is MNHEY, CDR2 SVGEGT, per germline. This CDR3 has 14 residues. CDR3 sequence: CASSFEGGTGELFF. CDR3 nucleotide sequence: TGTGCCAGCAGTTTCGAAGGGGGTACCGGGGAGCTGTTTTTT.

This clonotype was picked up many times. The CDR3 bases are TGTGCCAGCAGTTTAAGGGTAATGCGGGAGACACATGAGCAGTTCTTC. It codes for CASSLRVMRETHEQFF. The chain recombines TRBV27 with TRBJ2-1; TRBD2 agrees at 7 bases. The CDR3 sequence is 16 residues long. Unmatched junction bases numbered 12, after V lost 2 bases and J lost 8 bases. Germline values: CDR1 MNHEY, CDR2 SMNVEV (reference sequence).

V and J are TRBV29-1 and TRBJ2-1; TRBD2 agrees at 9 bases. Trimming removed 7 bases from V and 7 bases from J; junction bases left unmatched: 8. This CDR3 spans 13 amino acids. Germline V lookup: CDR1 SQVTM, CDR2 ANQGSEA. As DNA, the CDR3 is TGCAGCGGTGACCCTAGCGGGACTAATGAGCAGTTCTTC. Its protein is CSGDPSGTNEQFF.

There are many counts of this clonotype. The chain uses TRBV10-2 and TRBJ2-1; 15 bases are a match to TRBD2. CDR3 length: 18 residues. CDR1 is WSHSY and CDR2 is SAAADI in the germline V gene. V dropped 0 bases and J dropped 3; count of bases not matched to a gene: 3. CDR3 amino acids: CASSESGTSGRYYNEQFF. CDR3 coding DNA: TGCGCCAGCAGTGAGTCGGGGACTAGCGGGAGGTACTACAATGAGCAGTTCTTC.

This clonotype appeared many times. The J gene is TRBJ1-4, the V gene TRBV28; 10 nucleotides agree with TRBD1. This CDR3 contains 15 residues. The V and J ends lost 5 bases and 7 bases, in that order; junction bases with no gene match: 7. Per the germline V gene, CDR1 is MDHEN and CDR2 is SYDVKM. In nucleotides, the CDR3 is TGTGCCAGCAGTCCCGGGGACAGGGGAGCTGAAAAACTGTTTTTT. It codes for CASSPGDRGAEKLFF.

The V call is TRBV28, the J call TRBJ1-2; D is possibly TRBD1 (6 bases). The CDR3 extends over 14 amino acids. Germline V gene sequence: CDR1 MDHEN, CDR2 SYDVKM. V was cut by 6 bases and J by 1 base, with 12 bases left in between. The CDR3 nucleotides read TGTGCCAGCAGGAGCGGACAGTTTAACTATGGCTACACCTTC. Its translation is CASRSGQFNYGYTF.

This clonotype appeared many times. This chain links TRBV28 with TRBJ2-7, with D unresolved. Germline CDR1 and CDR2: MDHEN and SYDVKM. CDR3 length: 15 amino acids. Between the trimmed V and J ends, which lost 5 bases and 3 bases, there was a span of 17 bases. CDR3 amino acids: CASSIDPRALYEQYF. CDR3 nucleotide sequence: TGTGCCAGCAGTATCGACCCCCGGGCCCTCTACGAGCAGTACTTC. Filled out from reference TRBV28 and TRBJ2-7, the complete variable domain reads DVKVTQSSRYLVKRTGEKVFLECVQDMDHENMFWYRQDPGLGLRLIYFSYDVKMKEKGDIPEGYSVSREKKERFSLILESASTNQTSMYLCASSIDPRALYEQYFGPGTRLTVT.

This clonotype was counted a few times. This chain joins TRBV18 and TRBJ2-1; 11 nucleotides align to TRBD1. The CDR3 loop spans 15 amino acids. Germline CDR1 KGHSH, CDR2 LQKENI. J lost 6 bases, V lost 3 bases, and 4 bases had no gene match. In DNA, the CDR3 is TGTGCCAGCTCACCGGGGACAGGGGGAAGCAATGAGCAGTTCTTC. This translates into CASSPGTGGSNEQFF.

The chain employs TRBV18 and TRBJ2-7; D possibly corresponds to TRBD1 (5 bases). Trimming left V 1 base short and J 3 bases short, with 10 bases between. Germline V CDR1 and CDR2: KGHSH, LQKENI. This CDR3 contains 14 residues. The CDR3 nucleotides read TGTGCCAGCTCACCACGTGGCAGGGACTACGAGCAGTACTTC. It is translated as CASSPRGRDYEQYF.

This clonotype was found many times. The CDR3 here is CASSLVTSGRYTGELFF. CDR3 in DNA: TGCGCCAGCAGCTTGGTGACTAGCGGGAGGTACACCGGGGAGCTGTTTTTT. V and J are TRBV5-1 and TRBJ2-2, with TRBD2 identical over 13 bases. Trimming took 0 bases from V and 3 from J; bases not matched to a gene: 2. Looked up from germline, CDR1 is SGHRS and CDR2 is YFSETQ. The CDR3 loop spans 17 amino acids.

The chain employs TRBV28 and TRBJ1-1; D ambiguous. With 5 bases removed from V and 1 base from J, the gap between germline ends came to 8 bases. Per the germline V gene, CDR1 is MDHEN and CDR2 is SYDVKM. CDR3 length: 13 residues. The CDR3 sequence is CASSPHTNTEAFF. CDR3 in DNA: TGTGCCAGCAGTCCGCACACGAACACTGAAGCTTTCTTT.

This clonotype was recorded at least ten times. This chain uses TRBV12-3 or TRBV12-4 with TRBJ2-5, with 16 bases identical to TRBD2. V shed 5 bases and J 1 base; nucleotides not matched to a gene: 4. CDR3 length: 17 residues. For the CDR3, the DNA is TGTGCCAGCAGTCCGGGACTAGCGGGAGGGTTCCAAGAGACCCAGTACTTC. Protein: CASSPGLAGGFQETQYF.

On this clonotype: A much larger clonotype is one base distant, so this may be a read error. The CDR3 spells CSARDDAGQGSYEEYF. The CDR3 nucleotides are TGCAGTGCTAGAGATGATGCGGGACAGGGCTCCTACGAGGAGTACTTC. This chain links TRBV20-1 with TRBJ2-7; 9 nucleotides match TRBD1. Germline CDR1 reads DFQATT; CDR2 reads SNEGSKA (reference sequence). This CDR3 contains 16 residues.

This clonotype was counted ten times or more. The chain is built from TRBV12-3 or TRBV12-4 and TRBJ1-1; D gene unclear. The V gene lost 3 bases and the J gene lost 1 base, with 12 bases spanning the gap. The CDR3 runs to 15 residues. The CDR3 DNA is TGTGCCAGCAGTTTTGGAAGCTTGGGGAACACTGAAGCTTTCTTT. Amino acid sequence: CASSFGSLGNTEAFF.

Regarding this clonotype: Being one base from a much bigger clone, this may be a read error. The J gene is TRBJ2-7, the V gene TRBV27; D call uncertain. CDR1 and CDR2 (germline): MNHEY, SMNVEV (reference sequence). V lost 6 bases to trimming and J lost 2 bases, with 17 bases between them. The CDR3 consists of 15 residues. This chain's CDR3 is CASSRRRYVAYEQYF. CDR3 bases: TGTGCCAGCAGCCGCCGCAGGTACGTGGCCTACGAGCAGTACTTC.

This clonotype was detected ten times or more. This chain connects TRBV7-9 to TRBJ2-1; 9 bases are shared with TRBD2. The ends lost 0 bases at V and 6 bases at J; junction bases unmatched: 9. The CDR3 sequence is 17 residues long. The germline V gene has CDR1 SEHNR and CDR2 FQNEAQ (reference sequence). CDR3 sequence reads: CASSLAGTSRRANEQFF. CDR3 bases: TGTGCCAGCAGCTTAGCAGGGACTAGCAGGAGGGCCAATGAGCAGTTCTTC.

On this clonotype itself: A read error may be the cause here, since a much bigger clone is one base away. This sequence joins TRBV28 and TRBJ2-1; D assignment may be TRBD1 or TRBD2 (6 bases each). Germline CDR1 and CDR2: MDHEN and SYDVKM. V gave up 8 bases and J gave up 13 bases, with 24 bases separating them. The CDR3 extends over 14 amino acids. The CDR3 sequence: CASLYGGGAETQFF. In nucleotides, the CDR3 is TGTGCCAGCCTTTATGGGGGCGGGGCAGAGACCCAGTTCTTC.

This clonotype appeared a few times. V usage is TRBV20-1 and J usage is TRBJ1-6, with 8 bases matching TRBD1. The V gene's germline CDR1 is DFQATT and CDR2 SNEGSKA (reference sequence). This CDR3 spans 14 amino acids. V trimming: 2 bases; J trimming: 7 bases; junction bases outside the gene matches: 4. The CDR3 loop is CSARQGAENSPLHF. CDR3 in DNA: TGCAGTGCTAGACAGGGGGCGGAGAATTCACCCCTCCACTTT.

In its sample, this clonotype was seen many times. The chain carries TRBV28 and TRBJ2-3, with 8 bases lining up with TRBD2. V shed 7 bases and J 1 base; nucleotides not matched to a gene: 10. The CDR3 has 16 amino acids. Germline values: CDR1 MDHEN, CDR2 SYDVKM. The CDR3 is CASMVIGAGGTDTQYF. CDR3 DNA: TGTGCCAGCATGGTTATAGGAGCGGGAGGCACAGATACGCAGTATTTT. The variable domain in full, with the rest retrieved from reference TRBV28 and TRBJ2-3, is DVKVTQSSRYLVKRTGEKVFLECVQDMDHENMFWYRQDPGLGLRLIYFSYDVKMKEKGDIPEGYSVSREKKERFSLILESASTNQTSMYLCASMVIGAGGTDTQYFGPGTRLTVL.

This clonotype occurred many times. J is TRBJ2-5 and V is TRBV28; 10 bases align to TRBD1. This CDR3 comprises 15 residues. With V trimmed by 3 bases and J by 4 bases, 5 bases remained unmatched. Germline values: CDR1 MDHEN, CDR2 SYDVKM. CDR3: CASSLTGGVGETQYF. The CDR3, as DNA: TGTGCCAGCAGTTTGACAGGGGGCGTGGGAGAGACCCAGTACTTC.

This clonotype is a singleton in its sample. A much more abundant neighbour one base away suggests this may be a read error. The chain uses TRBV28 and TRBJ2-1; 8 bases line up with TRBD2. The DNA end lines up better with TRBJ2-7; the J call may be wrong. CDR3 length: 14 amino acids. The germline gives CDR1 MDHEN, CDR2 SYDVKM. In nucleotides, the CDR3 is TGTGTCAGCAGTTCGGGCGGGGGGACCTACGAGCAGTACTTC. This sequence encodes CVSSSGGGTYEQYF.

The chain has TRBV29-1 and TRBJ2-1; no definite D call. CDR3 size: 12 residues. CDR1 and CDR2 from the germline V gene are SQVTM and ANQGSEA. V lost 4 bases to trimming and J lost 5 bases, with 9 bases between them. The CDR3 nucleotides are TGCAGCGTTGTTCGGCAGAACAATGAGCAGTTCTTC. It yields the protein CSVVRQNNEQFF.

Many counts were recorded for this clonotype. This chain connects TRBV5-1 to TRBJ2-1, with D maybe TRBD2 (5 bases). CDR1 is SGHRS and CDR2 is YFSETQ in the germline V gene. V gave up 4 bases and J gave up 0 bases, with 14 bases separating them. This CDR3 is 16 amino acids long. The CDR3 nucleotides read TGCGCCAGCAGCAGAGGGCAAGGCGACTCCTACAATGAGCAGTTCTTC. Amino acids: CASSRGQGDSYNEQFF.

This clonotype has a handful of counts. At one end the junction does not follow the germline gene, possibly because of a read error. The rearrangement links TRBV12-3 or TRBV12-4 to TRBJ2-5; tentatively, D is TRBD1 or TRBD2 (6 bases each). This CDR3 comprises 16 residues. The CDR3 is CASGLDGGGGGETQYF. The CDR3, as DNA: TGTGCCAGCGGTTTAGACGGCGGAGGGGGAGGAGAGACCCAGTACTTC.

The J gene is TRBJ1-2, the V gene TRBV20-1; D not resolved. The CDR3 has 13 residues. V was clipped by 5 bases and J by 8 bases, with 18 bases between them. Germline values: CDR1 DFQATT, CDR2 SNEGSKA (reference sequence). The CDR3 reads CSAPIQPGRGYTF. DNA for the CDR3: TGCAGTGCTCCCATTCAGCCCGGGAGAGGCTACACCTTC.